The source of this T cell receptor beta chain is a study of T cells in Graves' hyperthyroidism and ophthalmopathy. The CDR3 regions of TCR beta were amplified from RNA transcripts. Researchers ran a first-round RT-PCR on the TCR CDR3 using the HTBI primer set. A single record per CDR3 protein comes from TCRdb applying MiXCR to the multiplex PCR reads. Of approximately 640,000 distinct CDR3 sequences in the sample, 45% were seen once. The germline gives CDR1 MNHNY, CDR2 SVGAGI (reference sequence). Between the trimmed V and J ends, which lost 5 bases and 0 bases, there was a span of 14 bases. The CDR3 runs 16 residues.

This sequence originates from an adult man with Graves' disease, either hyperthyroidism or ophthalmopathy (not recorded which). Sequenced sample: peripheral blood or thyroid tissue (not recorded which). The chain couples TRBV6-6 to TRBJ1-5; D unresolved. DNA for the CDR3: TGTGCCAGCAGTGAAGTGGGCAGTTATAGCAATCAGCCCCAGCATTTT. It encodes CASSEVGSYSNQPQHF.